This T cell receptor beta chain was profiled in a study of CD8 T cells in ankylosing spondylitis. Germline CDR1 is SGHRS and CDR2 is YFSETQ. This CDR3 has 13 residues. V lost 0 bases to trimming and J lost 6 bases, with 8 bases between them. General study points: Blood from ankylosing spondylitis patients appeared to carry a characteristic eight-variant TCR beta motif.

Notes on this clonotype: Antigen: not known.

Generation of TCR beta libraries employed quantitative 5'-RACE incorporating molecular barcodes. TCRdb redid the calling of the 5' RACE reads with MiXCR, one entry per CDR3 protein. The sample includes around 490,000 distinct CDR3 sequences, roughly 5.2% of them seen just once. The origin of this receptor is a male donor with ankylosing spondylitis. This chain connects TRBV5-1 to TRBJ2-3; D is unresolved. What was sequenced was blood, either unsorted or a sorted T cell fraction (not recorded which). The CDR3 DNA is TGCGCCAGCAGCTTGGTCGCGTGGGATACGCAGTATTTT. Protein: CASSLVAWDTQYF.